The 4 T cell receptor beta chains presented below share a single source sample, sequenced in a study of T cell repertoires in cytomegalovirus infection. One entry per CDR3 protein results from TCRdb running MiXCR on the reads. Of about 460,000 distinct CDR3 sequences in the sample, around 11% were seen once. The sequenced material came from PBMCs. Source of these receptors: a human donor in good health (CMV status not recorded). Some clones in this sample may be carry-over from other donors' samples.

Ten or more counts support this clonotype. The chain carries TRBV28 and TRBJ1-5; tentatively, D is TRBD1 (5 bases). The CDR3 length is 13 residues. Per the germline V gene, CDR1 is MDHEN and CDR2 is SYDVKM. Trimming pared 6 bases from V and 10 bases from J, leaving 16 bases between. CDR3 nucleotide sequence: TGTGCCAGCAGACCTCCAGGGTTGGGTCCCCAGCATTTT. Its translation: CASRPPGLGPQHF. Using reference TRBV28 and TRBJ1-5 for the parts outside the CDR3, the full variable domain is DVKVTQSSRYLVKRTGEKVFLECVQDMDHENMFWYRQDPGLGLRLIYFSYDVKMKEKGDIPEGYSVSREKKERFSLILESASTNQTSMYLCASRPPGLGPQHFGDGTRLSIL.

The chain employs TRBV28 and TRBJ2-7; D unclear. CDR1 and CDR2 from the germline V gene are MDHEN and SYDVKM. Trimming took 3 bases from V and 3 from J, leaving 9 bases between them. This CDR3 contains 13 residues. CDR3 in DNA: TGTGCCAGCAGTTTTGGGGTGGGCTACGAGCAGTACTTC. This sequence encodes CASSFGVGYEQYF.

This clonotype appeared many times. The chain joins TRBV6-6 to TRBJ2-5; a possible D gene is TRBD1 (6 bases). From germline, CDR1 is MNHNY and CDR2 SVGAGI (reference sequence). The CDR3 sequence is 15 residues long. V was pared by 3 bases and J by 2 bases, with 13 bases between. This chain's CDR3 is CASSYQGMEQETQYF. CDR3 nucleotides: TGTGCCAGCAGTTATCAGGGGATGGAACAAGAGACCCAGTACTTC.

Turning to this clonotype: A much larger clone lies one base from this, so it may be a read error. The rearrangement joins TRBV27 to TRBJ1-6, with no clear D. This CDR3 comprises 14 residues. The germline V and J ends were trimmed by 7 bases and 8 bases, with 15 bases remaining between them. Looked up from germline, CDR1 is MNHEY and CDR2 is SMNVEV (reference sequence). In DNA, the CDR3 is TGTGCCAGCACCATCCAGTGGGCGGATTCACCCCTCCACTTT. Translated, it gives CASTIQWADSPLHF.